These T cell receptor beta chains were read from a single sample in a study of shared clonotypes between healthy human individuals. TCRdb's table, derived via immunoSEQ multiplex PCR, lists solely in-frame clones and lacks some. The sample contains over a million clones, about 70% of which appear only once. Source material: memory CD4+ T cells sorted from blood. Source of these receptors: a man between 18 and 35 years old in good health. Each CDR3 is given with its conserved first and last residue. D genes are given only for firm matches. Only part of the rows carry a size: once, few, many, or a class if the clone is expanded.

CDR3 protein: CASSMGQVNYGYTF
CDR3 DNA: TGTGCCAGCAGCATGGGACAGGTCAACTATGGCTACACCTTC
J gene: TRBJ1-2
clone size: .
D gene: TRBD1
V gene: TRBV5-4

CDR3 protein: CASGLGLHSTDTQYF
CDR3 DNA: TGTGCTAGTGGTTTGGGACTCCATTCCACAGATACGCAGTATTTT
J gene: TRBJ2-3
clone size: .
D gene: .
V gene: TRBV12-5

CDR3 protein: CASSQDRSTGQFF
CDR3 DNA: TGCGCCAGCAGCCAAGATAGATCTACGGGGCAGTTCTTC
J gene: TRBJ2-1
clone size: .
D gene: .
V gene: TRBV4-3

CDR3 protein: CAWSSQGRETQYF
CDR3 DNA: TGTGCCTGGAGTTCACAGGGTAGGGAGACCCAGTACTTC
J gene: TRBJ2-5
clone size: once
D gene: .
V gene: TRBV30

CDR3 protein: CASSSDGGARETQYF
CDR3 DNA: TGTGCCAGCAGCTCGGATGGGGGGGCTAGGGAGACGCAGTATTTT
J gene: TRBJ2-3
clone size: .
D gene: .
V gene: TRBV11-2

CDR3 protein: CASSRGQGHGYTF
CDR3 DNA: TGTGCCAGCAGCCGAGGACAGGGCCATGGCTACACCTTC
J gene: TRBJ1-2
clone size: .
D gene: TRBD1
V gene: TRBV7-2

CDR3 protein: CASSLEETQYF
CDR3 DNA: TGTGCCAGCAGCCTCGAAGAGACCCAGTACTTC
J gene: TRBJ2-5
clone size: few
D gene: .
V gene: TRBV5-6

CDR3 protein: CSVEDPRNYEQYF
CDR3 DNA: TGCAGCGTTGAAGATCCTCGCAACTACGAGCAGTACTTC
J gene: TRBJ2-7
clone size: .
D gene: .
V gene: TRBV29-1

CDR3 protein: CASSLNVDSPLHF
CDR3 DNA: TGTGCCAGCAGCTTGAACGTCGATTCACCCCTCCACTTT
J gene: TRBJ1-6
clone size: .
D gene: .
V gene: TRBV5-6

CDR3 protein: CASSRQGVGETQYF
CDR3 DNA: TGTGCCAGCAGCCGACAGGGGGTTGGGGAGACCCAGTACTTC
J gene: TRBJ2-5
clone size: .
D gene: TRBD1
V gene: TRBV11-2

CDR3 protein: CASSSAQVREQYF
CDR3 DNA: TGTGCCAGCAGTTCGGCTCAGGTACGCGAGCAGTACTTC
J gene: TRBJ2-7
clone size: .
D gene: .
V gene: TRBV27

CDR3 protein: CASSKDSREYGYTF
CDR3 DNA: TGTGCCAGCAGCAAGGACAGCCGGGAATATGGCTACACCTTC
J gene: TRBJ1-2
clone size: .
D gene: .
V gene: TRBV7-2

CDR3 protein: CAWGGPYIQYF
CDR3 DNA: TGTGCTTGGGGGGGCCCGTACATTCAGTACTTC
J gene: TRBJ2-4
clone size: .
D gene: .
V gene: TRBV30

CDR3 protein: CASSEDRVSYEQYF
CDR3 DNA: TGTGCCAGCAGTGAAGACAGGGTCTCCTACGAGCAGTACTTC
J gene: TRBJ2-7
clone size: .
D gene: .
V gene: TRBV2

CDR3 protein: CASSQREAASYEQYF
CDR3 DNA: TGTGCCAGCAGTCAGCGGGAGGCCGCCTCCTACGAGCAGTACTTC
J gene: TRBJ2-7
clone size: .
D gene: TRBD2
V gene: TRBV6-1

CDR3 protein: CASSLGVETQYF
CDR3 DNA: TGTGCCAGCAGCTTAGGAGTGGAGACCCAGTACTTC
J gene: TRBJ2-5
clone size: .
D gene: .
V gene: TRBV7-9

CDR3 protein: CASYDREGMNTEAFF
CDR3 DNA: TGTGCCAGCTATGATCGGGAAGGGATGAACACTGAAGCTTTCTTT
J gene: TRBJ1-1
clone size: .
D gene: .
V gene: TRBV18

CDR3 protein: CATSPVGGREQYF
CDR3 DNA: TGCGCCACCTCCCCAGTAGGGGGGCGCGAGCAGTACTTC
J gene: TRBJ2-7
clone size: .
D gene: .
V gene: TRBV5-1

CDR3 protein: CASTQGNYGEKLFF
CDR3 DNA: TGCGCCAGCACCCAGGGGAACTACGGGGAAAAACTGTTTTTT
J gene: TRBJ1-4
clone size: .
D gene: .
V gene: TRBV5-1

CDR3 protein: CASTTGLGAFF
CDR3 DNA: TGTGCCAGCACCACAGGGTTGGGAGCTTTCTTT
J gene: TRBJ1-1
clone size: .
D gene: .
V gene: TRBV6-6

CDR3 protein: CASSQDRGPGKLFF
CDR3 DNA: TGCGCCAGCAGCCAAGATCGGGGGCCAGGAAAACTGTTTTTT
J gene: TRBJ1-4
clone size: .
D gene: .
V gene: TRBV4-1

CDR3 protein: CASSLQRNTGELFF
CDR3 DNA: TGTGCCAGCAGCTTACAACGGAACACCGGGGAGCTGTTTTTT
J gene: TRBJ2-2
clone size: .
D gene: .
V gene: TRBV7-2

CDR3 protein: CASAQRSNTEAFF
CDR3 DNA: TGTGCCAGCGCACAGCGCAGTAACACTGAAGCTTTCTTT
J gene: TRBJ1-1
clone size: .
D gene: .
V gene: TRBV2

CDR3 protein: CASSRLTLTNEKLFF
CDR3 DNA: TGTGCCAGCAGCCGTTTGACCCTAACTAATGAAAAACTGTTTTTT
J gene: TRBJ1-4
clone size: .
D gene: .
V gene: TRBV5-8

CDR3 protein: CASSTSGPRDTQYF
CDR3 DNA: TGTGCCAGCAGCACGAGCGGGCCTAGGGATACGCAGTATTTT
J gene: TRBJ2-3
clone size: once
D gene: .
V gene: TRBV7-2

CDR3 protein: CASSTGGTEAFF
CDR3 DNA: TGTGCCAGCAGTACAGGGGGCACTGAAGCTTTCTTT
J gene: TRBJ1-1
clone size: few
D gene: TRBD1
V gene: TRBV28

CDR3 protein: CASSPQGTGELFF
CDR3 DNA: TGTGCCAGCTCACCACAGGGGACCGGGGAGCTGTTTTTT
J gene: TRBJ2-2
clone size: once
D gene: .
V gene: TRBV18

CDR3 protein: CASSAANKREQYF
CDR3 DNA: TGCGCCAGCAGCGCAGCCAATAAGCGCGAGCAGTACTTC
J gene: TRBJ2-7
clone size: .
D gene: .
V gene: TRBV5-1

CDR3 protein: CASSRQGQETQYF
CDR3 DNA: TGCGCCAGCAGCAGACAGGGGCAGGAGACCCAGTACTTC
J gene: TRBJ2-5
clone size: .
D gene: TRBD1
V gene: TRBV5-1

CDR3 protein: CASSITRASSYEQYF
CDR3 DNA: TGTGCCAGTAGTATAACGCGGGCGAGCTCCTACGAGCAGTACTTC
J gene: TRBJ2-7
clone size: .
D gene: .
V gene: TRBV19

CDR3 protein: CASKKEVDGYTF
CDR3 DNA: TGTGCCAGCAAGAAGGAGGTGGATGGCTACACCTTC
J gene: TRBJ1-2
clone size: .
D gene: .
V gene: TRBV2

CDR3 protein: CASSLAQEGLTDTQYF
CDR3 DNA: TGTGCCAGCAGCTTAGCCCAAGAGGGTTTGACAGATACGCAGTATTTT
J gene: TRBJ2-3
clone size: .
D gene: .
V gene: TRBV11-3

CDR3 protein: CASSLFGGGEQYF
CDR3 DNA: TGTGCCAGCAGCTTGTTTGGGGGTGGGGAGCAGTACTTC
J gene: TRBJ2-7
clone size: .
D gene: .
V gene: TRBV5-4

CDR3 protein: CAWRKGEFEKLFF
CDR3 DNA: TGTGCCTGGCGGAAAGGGGAATTTGAAAAACTGTTTTTT
J gene: TRBJ1-4
clone size: .
D gene: .
V gene: TRBV30

CDR3 protein: CAWKRGYPADTQYF
CDR3 DNA: TGTGCCTGGAAGAGGGGGTACCCAGCAGATACGCAGTATTTT
J gene: TRBJ2-3
clone size: once
D gene: .
V gene: TRBV30

CDR3 protein: CASSPVSSPYEQYF
CDR3 DNA: TGTGCCAGCAGCCCCGTTAGTAGCCCCTACGAGCAGTACTTC
J gene: TRBJ2-7
clone size: .
D gene: .
V gene: TRBV5-4

CDR3 protein: CAWKLAGGAGTQYF
CDR3 DNA: TGTGCCTGGAAACTAGCGGGGGGGGCAGGGACCCAGTACTTC
J gene: TRBJ2-5
clone size: .
D gene: TRBD2
V gene: TRBV30

CDR3 protein: CASSRGLITYEQYF
CDR3 DNA: TGTGCCAGCAGCCGCGGACTGATTACCTACGAGCAGTACTTC
J gene: TRBJ2-7
clone size: .
D gene: .
V gene: TRBV5-4

CDR3 protein: CASSVGQGWTDTQYF
CDR3 DNA: TGTGCCAGCAGTGTCGGACAGGGGTGGACAGATACGCAGTATTTT
J gene: TRBJ2-3
clone size: .
D gene: TRBD1
V gene: TRBV2

CDR3 protein: CASSPDQGRSNEKLFF
CDR3 DNA: TGTGCCAGCTCACCGGACCAGGGACGGTCTAATGAAAAACTGTTTTTT
J gene: TRBJ1-4
clone size: .
D gene: .
V gene: TRBV18

CDR3 protein: CASNSGTLGNQPQHF
CDR3 DNA: TGTGCCAGCAACTCCGGGACCTTGGGCAATCAGCCCCAGCATTTT
J gene: TRBJ1-5
clone size: .
D gene: .
V gene: TRBV6-1

CDR3 protein: CASSISGANVLTF
CDR3 DNA: TGTGCCAGCAGCATCTCTGGGGCCAACGTCCTGACTTTC
J gene: TRBJ2-6
clone size: few
D gene: .
V gene: TRBV9

CDR3 protein: CASSLMSSGVDGYTF
CDR3 DNA: TGTGCCAGCAGCCTAATGTCCTCCGGGGTAGATGGCTACACCTTC
J gene: TRBJ1-2
clone size: .
D gene: .
V gene: TRBV11-2

CDR3 protein: CASRIREPANTGELFF
CDR3 DNA: TGTGCCAGCAGAATCAGGGAGCCCGCGAACACCGGGGAGCTGTTTTTT
J gene: TRBJ2-2
clone size: .
D gene: .
V gene: TRBV28

CDR3 protein: CASSSQASTDTQYF
CDR3 DNA: TGTGCCAGCAGCTCGCAGGCGAGCACAGATACGCAGTATTTT
J gene: TRBJ2-3
clone size: .
D gene: .
V gene: TRBV11-2

CDR3 protein: CAWTRTGSNNYGYTF
CDR3 DNA: TGTGCCTGGACCAGGACAGGGTCTAATAACTATGGCTACACCTTC
J gene: TRBJ1-2
clone size: .
D gene: TRBD1
V gene: TRBV30

CDR3 protein: CAISKQGSRDYEQYF
CDR3 DNA: TGTGCCATCAGTAAACAGGGGTCCAGGGACTACGAGCAGTACTTC
J gene: TRBJ2-7
clone size: few
D gene: TRBD1
V gene: TRBV10-3

CDR3 protein: CASSTISGGDTEAFF
CDR3 DNA: TGTGCCAGTAGTACAATCTCAGGGGGGGACACTGAAGCTTTCTTT
J gene: TRBJ1-1
clone size: .
D gene: TRBD1
V gene: TRBV19

CDR3 protein: CASSQDSSSYNEQFF
CDR3 DNA: TGTGCCAGCAGCCAAGATAGCTCCAGCTACAATGAGCAGTTCTTC
J gene: TRBJ2-1
clone size: few
D gene: .
V gene: TRBV14

CDR3 protein: CASSIRLAGASDTQYF
CDR3 DNA: TGTGCCAGCAGCATTCGTCTAGCGGGAGCTTCGGATACGCAGTATTTT
J gene: TRBJ2-3
clone size: .
D gene: TRBD2
V gene: TRBV7-9

CDR3 protein: CAWSPWGLASGETQYF
CDR3 DNA: TGTGCCTGGAGTCCATGGGGACTAGCGTCTGGAGAGACCCAGTACTTC
J gene: TRBJ2-5
clone size: few
D gene: TRBD2
V gene: TRBV30

CDR3 protein: CASNPRQRNQPQHF
CDR3 DNA: TGTGCCAGCAACCCGAGACAGCGCAATCAGCCCCAGCATTTT
J gene: TRBJ1-5
clone size: .
D gene: .
V gene: TRBV6-8